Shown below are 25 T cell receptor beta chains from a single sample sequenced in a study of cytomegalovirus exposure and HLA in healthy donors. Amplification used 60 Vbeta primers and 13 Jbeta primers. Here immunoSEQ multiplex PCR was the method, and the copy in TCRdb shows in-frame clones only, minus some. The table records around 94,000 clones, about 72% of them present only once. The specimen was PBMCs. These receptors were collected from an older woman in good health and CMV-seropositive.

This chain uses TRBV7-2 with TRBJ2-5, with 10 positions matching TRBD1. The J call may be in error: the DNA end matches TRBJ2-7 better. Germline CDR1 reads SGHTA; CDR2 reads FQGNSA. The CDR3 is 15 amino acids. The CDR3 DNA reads TGTGCCAGCAGCTACCGGGACAGGGGATCCTACGAGCAGTACTTC. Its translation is CASSYRDRGSYEQYF.

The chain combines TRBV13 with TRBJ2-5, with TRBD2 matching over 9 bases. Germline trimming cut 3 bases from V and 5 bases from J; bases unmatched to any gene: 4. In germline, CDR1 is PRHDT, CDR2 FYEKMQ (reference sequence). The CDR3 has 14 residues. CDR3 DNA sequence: TGTGCCAGCAGCTTGGGCGGGAGGGGGGAGACCCAGTACTTC. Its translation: CASSLGGRGETQYF.

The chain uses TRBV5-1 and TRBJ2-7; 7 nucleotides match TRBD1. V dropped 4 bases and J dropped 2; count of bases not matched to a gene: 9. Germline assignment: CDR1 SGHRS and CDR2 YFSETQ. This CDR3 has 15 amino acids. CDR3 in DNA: TGCGCCAGCAGCCGACAGGGAGACGCTACCTACGAGCAGTACTTC. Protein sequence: CASSRQGDATYEQYF.

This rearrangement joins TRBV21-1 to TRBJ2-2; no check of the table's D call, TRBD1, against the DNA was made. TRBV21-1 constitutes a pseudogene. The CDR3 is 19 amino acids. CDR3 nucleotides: TGTGCCAGCAGCACCCCGACCCGAAACAGGGATGTTGACACCGGGGAGCTGTTTTTT. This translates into CASSTPTRNRDVDTGELFF.

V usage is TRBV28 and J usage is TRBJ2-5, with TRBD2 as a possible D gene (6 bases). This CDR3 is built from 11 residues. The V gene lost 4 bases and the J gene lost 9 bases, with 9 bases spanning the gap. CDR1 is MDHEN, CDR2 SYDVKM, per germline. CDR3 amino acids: CASSSPGAQYF. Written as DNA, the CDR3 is TGTGCCAGCAGTTCACCGGGGGCCCAGTACTTC. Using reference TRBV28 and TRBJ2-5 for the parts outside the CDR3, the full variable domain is DVKVTQSSRYLVKRTGEKVFLECVQDMDHENMFWYRQDPGLGLRLIYFSYDVKMKEKGDIPEGYSVSREKKERFSLILESASTNQTSMYLCASSSPGAQYFGPGTRLLVL.

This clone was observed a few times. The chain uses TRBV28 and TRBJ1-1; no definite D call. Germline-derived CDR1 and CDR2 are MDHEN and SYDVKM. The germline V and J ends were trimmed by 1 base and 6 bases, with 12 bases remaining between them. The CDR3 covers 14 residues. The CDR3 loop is CASSLSPQRAEAFF. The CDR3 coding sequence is TGTGCCAGCAGTTTATCCCCCCAGAGGGCTGAAGCTTTCTTT.

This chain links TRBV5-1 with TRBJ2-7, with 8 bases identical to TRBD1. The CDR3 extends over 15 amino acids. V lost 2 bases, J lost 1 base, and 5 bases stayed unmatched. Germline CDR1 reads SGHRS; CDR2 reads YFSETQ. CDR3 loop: CASSLGQGMSYEQYF. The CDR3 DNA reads TGCGCCAGCAGCTTAGGACAGGGTATGTCCTACGAGCAGTACTTC.

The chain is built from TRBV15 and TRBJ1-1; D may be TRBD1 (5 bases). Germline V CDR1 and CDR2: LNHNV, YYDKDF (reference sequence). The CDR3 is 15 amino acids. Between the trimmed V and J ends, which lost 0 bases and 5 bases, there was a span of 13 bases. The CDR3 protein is CATSRDFPGRTEAFF. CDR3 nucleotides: TGTGCCACCAGCAGAGATTTTCCAGGGCGAACTGAAGCTTTCTTT.

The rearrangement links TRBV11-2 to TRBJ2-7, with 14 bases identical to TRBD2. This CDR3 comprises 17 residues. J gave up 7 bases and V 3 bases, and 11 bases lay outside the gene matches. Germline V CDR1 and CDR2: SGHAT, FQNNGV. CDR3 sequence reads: CASSFEFGTSGRGEQYF. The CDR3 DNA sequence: TGTGCCAGCAGCTTTGAGTTTGGGACTAGCGGGAGAGGTGAGCAGTACTTC.

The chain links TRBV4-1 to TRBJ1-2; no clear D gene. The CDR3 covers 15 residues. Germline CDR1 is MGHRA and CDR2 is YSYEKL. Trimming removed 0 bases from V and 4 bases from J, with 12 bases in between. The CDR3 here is CASSQETQAPYGYTF. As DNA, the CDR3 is TGCGCCAGCAGCCAAGAGACGCAGGCACCCTATGGCTACACCTTC.

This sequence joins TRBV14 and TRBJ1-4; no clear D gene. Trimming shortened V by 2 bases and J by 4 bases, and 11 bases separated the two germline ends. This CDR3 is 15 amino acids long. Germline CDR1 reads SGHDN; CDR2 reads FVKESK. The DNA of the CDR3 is TGTGCCAGCAGCCAACAGAGGGTCCGTAATGAAAAACTGTTTTTT. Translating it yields CASSQQRVRNEKLFF. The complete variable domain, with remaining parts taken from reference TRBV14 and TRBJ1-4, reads EAGVTQFPSHSVIEKGQTVTLRCDPISGHDNLYWYRRVMGKEIKFLLHFVKESKQDESGMPNNRFLAERTGGTYSTLKVQPAELEDSGVYFCASSQQRVRNEKLFFGSGTQLSVL.

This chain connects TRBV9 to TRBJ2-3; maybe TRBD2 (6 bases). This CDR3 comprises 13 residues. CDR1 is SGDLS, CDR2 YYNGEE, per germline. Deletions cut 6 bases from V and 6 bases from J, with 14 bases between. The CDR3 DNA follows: TGTGCCAGCAACACGGGAGTTGCTGATACGCAGTATTTT. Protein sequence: CASNTGVADTQYF.

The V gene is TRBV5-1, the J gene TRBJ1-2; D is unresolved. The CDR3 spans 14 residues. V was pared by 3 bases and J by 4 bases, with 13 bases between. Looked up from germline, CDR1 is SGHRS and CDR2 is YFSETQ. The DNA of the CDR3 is TGCGCCAGCAGCTCTCAACCGGAGAGCTATGGCTACACCTTC. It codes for CASSSQPESYGYTF. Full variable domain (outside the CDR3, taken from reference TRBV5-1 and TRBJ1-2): KAGVTQTPRYLIKTRGQQVTLSCSPISGHRSVSWYQQTPGQGLQFLFEYFSETQRNKGNFPGRFSGRQFSNSRSEMNVSTLELGDSALYLCASSSQPESYGYTFGSGTRLTVV.

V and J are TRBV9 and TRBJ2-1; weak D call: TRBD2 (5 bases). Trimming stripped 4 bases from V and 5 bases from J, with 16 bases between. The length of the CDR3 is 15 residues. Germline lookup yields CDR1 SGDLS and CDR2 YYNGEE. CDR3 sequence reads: CASSFTTTPHNEQFF. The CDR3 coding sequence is TGTGCCAGCAGCTTTACGACTACGCCCCACAATGAGCAGTTCTTC. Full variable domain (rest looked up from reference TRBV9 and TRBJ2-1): DSGVTQTPKHLITATGQRVTLRCSPRSGDLSVYWYQQSLDQGLQFLIQYYNGEERAKGNILERFSAQQFPDLHSELNLSSLELGDSALYFCASSFTTTPHNEQFFGPGTRLTVL.

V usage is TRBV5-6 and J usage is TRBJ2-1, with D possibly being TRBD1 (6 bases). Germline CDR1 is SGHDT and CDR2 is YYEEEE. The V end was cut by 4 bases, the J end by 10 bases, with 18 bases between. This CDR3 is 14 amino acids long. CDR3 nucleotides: TGTGCCAGCAGCACGGGGACATCTGTCGTAGAGCAGTTCTTC. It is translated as CASSTGTSVVEQFF. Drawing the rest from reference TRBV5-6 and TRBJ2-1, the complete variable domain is DAGVTQSPTHLIKTRGQQVTLRCSPKSGHDTVSWYQQALGQGPQFIFQYYEEEERQRGNFPDRFSGHQFPNYSSELNVNALLLGDSALYLCASSTGTSVVEQFFGPGTRLTVL.

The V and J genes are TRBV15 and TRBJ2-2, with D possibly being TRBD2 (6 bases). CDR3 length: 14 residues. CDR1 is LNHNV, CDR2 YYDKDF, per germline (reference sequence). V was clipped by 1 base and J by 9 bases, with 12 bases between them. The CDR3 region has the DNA TGTGCCACCAGCAGAGGTACCGGGGGTAGGGAGCTGTTTTTT. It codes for CATSRGTGGRELFF.

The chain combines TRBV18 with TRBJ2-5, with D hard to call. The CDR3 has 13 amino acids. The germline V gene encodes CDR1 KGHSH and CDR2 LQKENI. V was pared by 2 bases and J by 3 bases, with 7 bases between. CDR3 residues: CASSPIEKETQYF. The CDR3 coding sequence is TGTGCCAGCTCACCAATAGAGAAAGAGACCCAGTACTTC. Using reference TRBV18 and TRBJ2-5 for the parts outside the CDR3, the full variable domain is NAGVMQNPRHLVRRRGQEARLRCSPMKGHSHVYWYRQLPEEGLKFMVYLQKENIIDESGMPKERFSAEFPKEGPSILRIQQVVRGDSAAYFCASSPIEKETQYFGPGTRLLVL.

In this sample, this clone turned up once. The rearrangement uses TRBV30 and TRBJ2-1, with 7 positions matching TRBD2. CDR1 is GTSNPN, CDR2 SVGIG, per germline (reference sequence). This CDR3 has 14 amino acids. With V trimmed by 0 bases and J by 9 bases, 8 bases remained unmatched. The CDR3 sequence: CAWSVVAGAGEQFF. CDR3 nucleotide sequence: TGTGCCTGGAGTGTCGTGGCGGGAGCAGGTGAGCAGTTCTTC.

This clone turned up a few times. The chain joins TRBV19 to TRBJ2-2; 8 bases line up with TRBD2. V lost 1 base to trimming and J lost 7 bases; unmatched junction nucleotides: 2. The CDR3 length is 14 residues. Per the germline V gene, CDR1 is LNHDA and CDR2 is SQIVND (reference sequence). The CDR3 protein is CASSIGLAGGELFF. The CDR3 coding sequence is TGTGCCAGTAGTATAGGGCTAGCGGGCGGGGAGCTGTTTTTT.

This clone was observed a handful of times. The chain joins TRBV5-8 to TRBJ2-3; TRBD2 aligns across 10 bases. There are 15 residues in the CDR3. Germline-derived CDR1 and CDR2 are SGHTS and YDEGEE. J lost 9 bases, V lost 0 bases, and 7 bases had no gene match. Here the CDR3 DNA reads TGTGCCAGCAGCTTGGGACTAGCGGGCGCCGGGACGCAGTATTTT. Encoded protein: CASSLGLAGAGTQYF.

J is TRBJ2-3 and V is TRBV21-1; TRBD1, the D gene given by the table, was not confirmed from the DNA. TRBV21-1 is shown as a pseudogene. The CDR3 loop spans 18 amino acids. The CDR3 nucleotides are TGTGCCAGCAGCAAGTTGGGAGTTGGACAGGGTCCGACAGATACGCAGTATTTT. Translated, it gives CASSKLGVGQGPTDTQYF.

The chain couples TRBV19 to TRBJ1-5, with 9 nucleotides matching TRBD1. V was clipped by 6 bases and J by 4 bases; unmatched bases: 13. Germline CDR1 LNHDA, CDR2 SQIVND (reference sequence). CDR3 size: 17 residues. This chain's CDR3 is CASSPPGTGIRNQPQHF. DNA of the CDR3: TGTGCCAGTAGCCCACCGGGGACAGGGATTAGGAATCAGCCCCAGCATTTT.

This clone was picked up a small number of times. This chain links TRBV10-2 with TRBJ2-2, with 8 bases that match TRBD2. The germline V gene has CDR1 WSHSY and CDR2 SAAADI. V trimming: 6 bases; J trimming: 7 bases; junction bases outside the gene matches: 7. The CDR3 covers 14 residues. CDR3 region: CASRKSGSIGELFF. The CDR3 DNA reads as TGCGCCAGCAGAAAGAGCGGGAGTATCGGGGAGCTGTTTTTT.

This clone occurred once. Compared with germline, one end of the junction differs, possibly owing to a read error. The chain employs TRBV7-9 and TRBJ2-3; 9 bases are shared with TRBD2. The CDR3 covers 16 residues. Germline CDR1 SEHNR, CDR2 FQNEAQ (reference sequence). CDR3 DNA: TGTTCCAGCAGCTTAGAGGCGGGAGGGCCGACAGATACGCAGTATTTT. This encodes CSSSLEAGGPTDTQYF.

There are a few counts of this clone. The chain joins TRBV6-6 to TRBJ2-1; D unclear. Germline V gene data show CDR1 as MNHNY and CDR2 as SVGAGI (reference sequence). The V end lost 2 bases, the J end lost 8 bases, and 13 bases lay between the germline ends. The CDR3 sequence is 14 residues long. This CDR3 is CASSYDGPRDEQFF. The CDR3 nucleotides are TGTGCCAGCAGTTACGACGGCCCCCGGGATGAGCAGTTCTTC.